This passage covers 10 T cell receptor beta chains from one sample sequenced in a study of T cells after yellow fever vaccination. TCRdb used MiXCR to reprocess the 5' RACE reads, holding one entry per CDR3 protein. Counted here are about 630,000 distinct CDR3 sequences, 12% occurring once; the ten biggest clones make up 15%. Sequenced here: PBMCs, sampled on the day of the yellow fever booster vaccination. Every receptor here comes from a man aged 25-45 years who received the YFV17D yellow fever vaccine.

This clonotype was seen more than once but under ten times. This sequence joins TRBV20-1 and TRBJ2-7, with TRBD2 identical over 16 bases. This CDR3 comprises 16 residues. V lost 3 bases and J lost 6; bases outside the gene matches: 8. CDR1 and CDR2 (germline): DFQATT, SNEGSKA (reference sequence). CDR3 coding DNA: TGCAGTGCTAGTTTGGGACTAGCGGGAGGGCCGTCCGAGCAGTACTTC. Its translation: CSASLGLAGGPSEQYF.

This clonotype was observed a handful of times. The chain joins TRBV20-1 to TRBJ2-3; D tentatively reads TRBD1 or TRBD2 (5 bases each). Germline V gene data show CDR1 as DFQATT and CDR2 as SNEGSKA (reference sequence). V lost 3 bases to trimming and J lost 1 base, with 14 bases between them. The CDR3 covers 15 residues. CDR3 loop: CSASFTGHGTDTQYF. The CDR3 coding sequence is TGCAGTGCTAGCTTCACGGGGCATGGCACAGATACGCAGTATTTT.

The V gene is TRBV7-9, the J gene TRBJ2-2; D remains ambiguous. The CDR3 is made up of 15 amino acids. From germline, CDR1 is SEHNR and CDR2 FQNEAQ (reference sequence). With 6 bases removed from V and 1 base from J, the gap between germline ends came to 12 bases. The CDR3 nucleotides are TGTGCCAGCAGGGACGAGGACCTGAACACCGGGGAGCTGTTTTTT. Protein: CASRDEDLNTGELFF.

This chain connects TRBV21-1 to TRBJ2-7; the D segment call TRBD2 is taken from the table without a DNA check. TRBV21-1 is marked as a pseudogene. CDR3 length: 19 amino acids. The CDR3 is CASSEAASGRTSYFLKQYF. For the CDR3, the DNA is TGTGCCAGCAGCGAAGCCGCTAGCGGGAGGACCTCCTACTTCTTAAAGCAGTACTTC.

The rearrangement uses TRBV20-1 and TRBJ2-1, with 11 positions matching TRBD2. Germline values: CDR1 DFQATT, CDR2 SNEGSKA (reference sequence). The length of the CDR3 is 14 residues. Trimming removed 1 base from V and 5 bases from J; junction bases left unmatched: 1. The CDR3 here is CSARVSGRDNEQFF. The DNA of the CDR3 is TGCAGTGCTAGAGTTAGCGGGAGGGACAATGAGCAGTTCTTC.

This clonotype was found a few times. The rearrangement joins TRBV7-2 to TRBJ2-7; D might be TRBD1 or TRBD2, each matching 5 bases. The CDR3 is made up of 14 amino acids. V was shortened by 5 bases and J by 2 bases, with 13 bases between the two germline ends. Germline CDR1 and CDR2: SGHTA and FQGNSA. The CDR3 loop is CASSRGAGTYEQYF. Here the CDR3 DNA reads TGTGCCAGCAGCAGGGGAGCAGGTACCTACGAGCAGTACTTC.

This clonotype has ten or more counts. The chain is built from TRBV7-9 and TRBJ2-2; no clear D. Trimming pared 1 base from V and 5 bases from J, leaving 5 bases between. The CDR3 is 13 residues long. Germline V gives CDR1 SEHNR, CDR2 FQNEAQ (reference sequence). The CDR3 sequence: CASSLVLTGELFF. CDR3 nucleotide sequence: TGTGCCAGCAGCTTAGTACTGACCGGGGAGCTGTTTTTT.

This clonotype has at least ten counts. This sequence joins TRBV20-1 and TRBJ2-5; D is ambiguous. The CDR3 runs to 13 residues. CDR1 is DFQATT, CDR2 SNEGSKA, per germline (reference sequence). With 1 base removed from V and 5 bases from J, the gap between germline ends came to 11 bases. The CDR3 DNA is TGCAGTGCTAGAGTTTCTAAGTCGGAGACCCAGTACTTC. Amino acids: CSARVSKSETQYF.

There are a few counts of this clonotype. The chain combines TRBV6-5 with TRBJ2-3, with D uncertain. The CDR3 has 12 amino acids. In germline, CDR1 is MNHEY, CDR2 SVGAGI. Trimming removed 8 bases from V and 4 bases from J, with 10 bases in between. The CDR3 region has the DNA TGTGCCAGCGCCGTCACACCAGATACGCAGTATTTT. It is translated as CASAVTPDTQYF.

This clonotype has more than one count but fewer than ten. This chain connects TRBV28 to TRBJ2-5, with 7 bases that match TRBD2. Germline CDR1 reads MDHEN; CDR2 reads SYDVKM. The CDR3 is 15 amino acids. Trimming took 3 bases from V and 1 from J; bases not matched to a gene: 5. The CDR3 loop is CASSFGRLAQETQYF. The CDR3 DNA reads as TGTGCCAGCAGTTTCGGGAGGTTGGCCCAAGAGACCCAGTACTTC.